This T cell receptor (beta chain) derives from a study of technical replicates of blood from several donors. V was pared by 6 bases and J by 11 bases, with 5 bases of the junction left unmatched. Germline assignment: CDR1 SNHLY and CDR2 FYNNEI. CDR3 length: 12 amino acids. Clones were sequenced by immunoSEQ multiplex PCR, and TCRdb holds only the in-frame ones, with some missing. The sample carries more than 65,000 clones, roughly 92% recorded once. The sample consisted of T cells isolated from PBMCs. This sequence originates from a human donor in good health. This chain joins TRBV2 and TRBJ2-7; 12 nucleotides match TRBD2. The CDR3 sequence: CASRLAGGKEYF. For the CDR3, the DNA is TGTGCCAGCAGACTAGCGGGAGGAAAGGAGTACTTC. Using reference TRBV2 and TRBJ2-7 for the parts outside the CDR3, the full variable domain is EPEVTQTPSHQVTQMGQEVILRCVPISNHLYFYWYRQILGQKVEFLVSFYNNEISEKSEIFDDQFSVERPDGSNFTLKIRSTKLEDSAMYFCASRLAGGKEYFGPGTRLTVT.